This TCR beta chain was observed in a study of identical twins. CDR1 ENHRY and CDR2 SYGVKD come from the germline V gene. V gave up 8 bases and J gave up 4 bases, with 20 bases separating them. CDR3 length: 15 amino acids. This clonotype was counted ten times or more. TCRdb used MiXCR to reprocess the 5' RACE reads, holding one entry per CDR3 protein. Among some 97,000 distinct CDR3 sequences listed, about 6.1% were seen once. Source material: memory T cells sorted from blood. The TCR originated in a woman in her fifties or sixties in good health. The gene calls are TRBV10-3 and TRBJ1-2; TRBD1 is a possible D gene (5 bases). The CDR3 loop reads CAIWAGTSSSYGYTF. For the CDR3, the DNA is TGTGCCATCTGGGCCGGGACCTCGTCGAGCTATGGCTACACCTTC.